This is a list of T cell receptor beta chains from one sample in a study of Graves' ophthalmopathy and Graves' hyperthyroidism. MiXCR, applied by TCRdb to the multiplex PCR reads, yields one record per CDR3 protein. The data show approximately 460,000 distinct CDR3 sequences, approximately 14% seen once. The sequencing input was blood. These receptors were taken from a young woman with Graves' ophthalmopathy. Each CDR3 is given with its conserved first and last residue. A D gene is named only where the DNA matches it firmly. Clone sizes are given selectively: once, few, many, or a class where the clone is expanded.

DNA,CDR3,size,J,D,V
TGTGCCTGGGGTCACATGAACACTGAAGCTTTCTTT,CAWGHMNTEAFF,-,TRBJ1-1,-,TRBV30
TGTGCCAGCAGTCCGGACAGGGCGAGGGGCCAGCCCCAGCATTTT,CASSPDRARGQPQHF,many,TRBJ1-5,TRBD1,TRBV12-3/TRBV12-4
TGTGCCAGCAGTGAAGAGGCAGGGGCTTCTCAAGAGACCCAGTACTTC,CASSEEAGASQETQYF,many,TRBJ2-5,-,TRBV6-1
TGTGCCAGCAGTTTTCGGGGTGGTCGGGAGACCCAGTACTTC,CASSFRGGRETQYF,many,TRBJ2-5,-,TRBV6-5
TGTGCCAGCACCTTCGGACCCCAGGCAGATACGCAGTATTTT,CASTFGPQADTQYF,many,TRBJ2-3,-,TRBV6-1
TGCGCCAGCAGCTTGGGGGCAACGAACACTGAAGCTTTCTTT,CASSLGATNTEAFF,-,TRBJ1-1,-,TRBV5-1
TGTGCCAGCTCACCACTAACAGAGACCCAGTACTTC,CASSPLTETQYF,many,TRBJ2-5,-,TRBV18
TGTGCCTGGAGTGTAGGAGCGGGAGGACCTCAAGAGACCCAGTACTTC,CAWSVGAGGPQETQYF,few,TRBJ2-5,TRBD2,TRBV30
TGCGCCAGCAGCTTAACAGGGAACATGAACACTGAAGCTTTCTTT,CASSLTGNMNTEAFF,-,TRBJ1-1,-,TRBV5-1
TGTGCCAGCAGCCTATCATGGGCCGGACTGACCTACGAGCAGTACTTC,CASSLSWAGLTYEQYF,many,TRBJ2-7,-,TRBV28
TGTGCCAGCAGCCGGCAGGCGGGTGGGACAGATACGCAGTATTTT,CASSRQAGGTDTQYF,many,TRBJ2-3,-,TRBV6-2/TRBV6-3
TGTGCCAGCACCCGTCAGTTGAACACCGGGGAGCTGTTTTTT,CASTRQLNTGELFF,many,TRBJ2-2,-,TRBV12-3/TRBV12-4
TGTGCCAGCAGTTACTCAATCGCACCAAATAATTCACCCCTCCACTTT,CASSYSIAPNNSPLHF,many,TRBJ1-6,-,TRBV6-5
TGTGCCAGCAGTGACGGTTTCAGGGATGACTATGGCTACACCTTC,CASSDGFRDDYGYTF,once,TRBJ1-2,-,TRBV2
TGTGCCATCAGGGACAGGGGGCCTGATGGCTACACCTTC,CAIRDRGPDGYTF,many,TRBJ1-2,TRBD1,TRBV10-3
TGCAGTGCTCTAGGTTTTTGGGCAGGCGTTAGCTCCTACGAGCAGTACTTC,CSALGFWAGVSSYEQYF,few,TRBJ2-7,-,TRBV20-1
TGTGCCATCAGTGACCCGGGACAGGGAGGCTATGGCTACACCTTC,CAISDPGQGGYGYTF,many,TRBJ1-2,TRBD1,TRBV10-3
TGTGCCAGCAGCTTGAGTGAGGGCACTGAAGCTTTCTTT,CASSLSEGTEAFF,few,TRBJ1-1,-,TRBV7-3
TGCGCCAGCAGCTTGGGAGCATCGGGGGCAGAGACCCAGTACTTC,CASSLGASGAETQYF,many,TRBJ2-5,-,TRBV5-1
TGTGCCAGCACGGCGGCGGTTCAGCCCCAGCATTTT,CASTAAVQPQHF,-,TRBJ1-5,-,TRBV10-3
TGTGCCAGCAGTTACTCGATTGCCGGCGAGCAGTACTTC,CASSYSIAGEQYF,many,TRBJ2-7,-,TRBV6-5
TGTGCCAGCAGTTGGGTACTGAACACCGGGGAGCTGTTTTTT,CASSWVLNTGELFF,many,TRBJ2-2,-,TRBV6-2/TRBV6-3
TGTGCCAGCAGCTCCCAACCCGGGACTAGCGTACCCGCGAACACCGGGGAGCTGTTTTTT,CASSSQPGTSVPANTGELFF,many,TRBJ2-2,TRBD2,TRBV7-1